The 4 T cell receptor beta chains given below trace back to one sample, sequenced in a study of OX40 agonist ivuxolimab in advanced cancers. Measured with immunoSEQ multiplex PCR; TCRdb has only the in-frame clones, and not every one. Here the sample spans about 48,000 clones, nearly 85% being singletons. The source material was CD4+ or CD8+ T cells sorted from blood, sampled in a trial of the OX40 agonist ivuxolimab. The receptors were gathered from an adult with an advanced solid tumor such as melanoma, head and neck, liver or kidney cancer.

The rearrangement joins TRBV7-2 to TRBJ2-6; the D is unclear. The CDR3 totals 18 residues. Germline values: CDR1 SGHTA, CDR2 FQGNSA. V lost 5 bases to trimming and J lost 1 base, with 18 bases between them. The CDR3 DNA reads TGTGCCAGCAGCCAATATCCTCAATCCTCGTCTGGGGCCAACGTCCTGACTTTC. This codes for CASSQYPQSSSGANVLTF.

This clone was found once. This rearrangement joins TRBV5-4 to TRBJ2-5; 8 positions agree with TRBD1. CDR1 and CDR2 from the germline V gene are SGHNT and YYREEE (reference sequence). The trim removed 4 bases at V and 5 bases at J, leaving 10 bases unmatched. CDR3 size: 15 residues. The CDR3 spells CASSPDRVEEETQYF. The CDR3, as DNA: TGTGCCAGCAGCCCGGACAGGGTAGAGGAGGAGACCCAGTACTTC.

V usage is TRBV7-2 and J usage is TRBJ2-3, with a possible D match to TRBD2 (6 bases). There are 15 residues in the CDR3. V was clipped by 7 bases and J by 2 bases, with 16 bases between them. The germline V gene encodes CDR1 SGHTA and CDR2 FQGNSA. CDR3 sequence reads: CASNPRDWPTDTQYF. The CDR3 region has the DNA TGTGCCAGCAATCCACGGGACTGGCCCACAGATACGCAGTATTTT. Full variable domain (missing parts from reference TRBV7-2 and TRBJ2-3): GAGVSQSPSNKVTEKGKDVELRCDPISGHTALYWYRQSLGQGLEFLIYFQGNSAPDKSGLPSDRFSAERTGGSVSTLTIQRTQQEDSAVYLCASNPRDWPTDTQYFGPGTRLTVL.

This chain connects TRBV9 to TRBJ2-5; 9 bases are shared with TRBD2. The V gene end was trimmed by 0 bases and the J gene end by 4 bases; junction bases not matched to a gene: 4. The CDR3 is 15 amino acids. Germline V gives CDR1 SGDLS, CDR2 YYNGEE. The DNA of the CDR3 is TGTGCCAGCAGCGTAGGCGGGGGGGCCGGAGAGACCCAGTACTTC. The encoded protein is CASSVGGGAGETQYF.